This section outlines one TCR beta chain sequence together with its context. This clone has only one observation. Its target antigen remains unknown. Base quality data are lacking; no much larger clone is found one base away. The label giving this sample's treatment or condition can be read as: oral pan-JAK inhibitor, 5-10 mg twice daily. Lesional scalp punch biopsies and peripheral blood were obtained from alopecia areata patients. PBMCs were isolated by density centrifugation and stained for CD3, CD4 and CD8, after which CD4+ and CD8+ T cells were sorted on a FACSAria. Libraries were constructed by the immunoSEQ multiplex PCR assay. For TCR sequencing, RNA was extracted from every sample and reverse transcribed into cDNA to serve as template. First-strand cDNA was synthesized using SuperScript III with a 2:1 mix of oligo-dT and random hexamers. A synthetic immune receptor repertoire was used to gauge amplification bias, and whatever bias remained was removed computationally. The study's own analysis went as follows. Raw reads were preprocessed to remove errors, and CDR3 was defined by IMGT conventions from the conserved cysteine to phenylalanine. Clonality was computed by normalizing Shannon entropy by log2 of the number of productive unique TCRs and subtracting the result from 1. Scalp TCRbeta sequences were cross-referenced with sorted blood CD4 and CD8 repertoires so that the CD4 or CD8 identity of scalp clones could be inferred. This immuneACCESS table, as held by TCRdb, lists in-frame sequences with V and J called but not all clones. Of the missing ones, under half trace to an unresolved V gene in checked studies; the others have no known cause. V and J calls and clone size are those listed in that table; D and trimming were worked out from the DNA. The sample table contains a few hundred thousand clones; only one count was recorded for less than 50% of them. The biggest ten clones account for 2% to 3% of the sample.

V has 5 bases trimmed and J has 3 bases trimmed; junction bases matching no gene number 2. From the germline V gene, CDR1 is SGHTA and CDR2 is FQGNSA. Taken from cysteine to phenylalanine, the CDR3 has 16 residues. Just CDR3 DNA is preserved here, 48 bases in frame from base 1. These data are taken from a study of CD8+ T cells in alopecia areata listed by TCRdb under 2018. With regard to the full study: Treated patients were enrolled in an open-label pilot trial of oral tofacitinib, 5 to 10 mg twice daily, for moderate-to-severe alopecia areata. Patients received tofacitinib for 6 to 18 months and were then followed off drug for 6 months to check for delayed response and recurrence. Biopsies were taken from tofacitinib-treated patients at baseline and again at 4 and 24 weeks into treatment, and several of those patients also had a later scalp biopsy. The SALT score, which quantifies the percentage of affected scalp surface area, was used to measure disease severity in treated patients. TCRbeta CDR3 regions were amplified by immunoSEQ multiplex PCR with 35 Vbeta forward and 13 Jbeta reverse primers. Scalp tissue and sorted CD4+ and CD8+ peripheral blood T cells from patchy and totalis/universalis alopecia areata patients and from healthy controls were covered by human TCRbeta sequencing. Clonality in the scalp was compared among normal scalp (n=4), patchy alopecia areata scalp (n=8), and alopecia totalis/universalis scalp (n=8). RNA came from the PAXgene miRNA kit for fixed scalp, the miRNeasy kit for PBMCs, and the RNeasy kit for mouse skin. In both human patients and the C3H/HeJ mouse model, the study applied high-throughput TCRbeta sequencing to look at T cell clonal expansion in alopecia areata. Broad study findings and their caveats: The treated cohort was small, with a single nonresponder, so links between baseline CD8+ expansion and response need larger studies. Tofacitinib significantly decreased scalp clonality and the number of expanded CD8+ clones among the top 100 scalp clones. Scalp TCR repertoire analysis is complicated because resident alphabeta T cells in normal human skin are also sequenced, whereas mouse skin is dominated by gammadelta T cells. Shared TCR sequences between patients were less evident than in mice, which may be partly attributable to HLA diversity in the patient population. Compared with normal scalp, lesional scalp had higher clonality and more expanded CD8+ clones, particularly in alopecia totalis/universalis, a pattern that suggests antigenic drive. During tofacitinib treatment, many expanded lesional clones stuck around in both scalp and blood, and this persistence may partly explain why relapse happens after treatment is stopped.

The source material was CD4+ T cells sorted from blood, sampled around week 36, from a patient treated with tofacitinib. This TCR was sampled from a human donor with alopecia areata. This receptor chain uses TRBV7-2 and TRBJ2-1; 15 middle bases align to TRBD2. The DNA sequence is as follows: TGTGCCAGCAGCGGACTAGCGGGAGGGATCTACAATGAGCAGTTCTTC. Translated, this gives CASSGLAGGIYNEQFF.